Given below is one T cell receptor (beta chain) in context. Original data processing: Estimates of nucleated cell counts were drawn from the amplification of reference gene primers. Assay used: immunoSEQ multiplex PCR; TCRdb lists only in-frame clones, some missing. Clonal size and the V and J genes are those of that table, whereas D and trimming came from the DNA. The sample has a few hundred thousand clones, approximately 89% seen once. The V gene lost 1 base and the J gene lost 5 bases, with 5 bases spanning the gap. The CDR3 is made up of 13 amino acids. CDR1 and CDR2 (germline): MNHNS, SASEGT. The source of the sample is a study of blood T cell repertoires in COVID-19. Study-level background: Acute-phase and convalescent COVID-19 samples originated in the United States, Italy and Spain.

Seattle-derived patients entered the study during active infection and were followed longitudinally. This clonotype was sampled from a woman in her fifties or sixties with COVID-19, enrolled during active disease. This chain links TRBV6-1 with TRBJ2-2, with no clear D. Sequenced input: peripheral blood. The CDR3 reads CASSEGQTGELFF. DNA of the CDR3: TGTGCCAGCAGTGAAGGACAAACCGGGGAGCTGTTTTTT.